This TCR beta chain is drawn from a study of blood T cell repertoires in COVID-19. Repertoires were generated with immunoSEQ multiplex PCR, while TCRdb's copy carries only in-frame clones and drops some. The profile shows over 90,000 clones, 65% to 85% of them singletons. Per germline, CDR1 SNHLY and CDR2 FYNNEI. CDR3 length: 11 amino acids. V dropped 4 bases and J dropped 7 bases, with 7 bases sitting between them. Specimen: peripheral blood. V usage is TRBV2 and J usage is TRBJ1-1; the D is unclear. The sequence was collected from a man between 60 and 70 years old with acute or convalescent COVID-19. The CDR3 DNA follows: TGTGCCAGCAGTGGCTTCAGTGAAGCTTTCTTT. Its translation: CASSGFSEAFF.